This T cell receptor beta chain was sequenced for a study of T cells in Graves' hyperthyroidism and ophthalmopathy. It was RNA transcripts that yielded the amplified TCR beta CDR3 regions. The HTBI primer set served for first-round RT-PCR of the TCR CDR3. Using its own MiXCR run on the multiplex PCR reads, TCRdb lists one record per CDR3 protein. The sample has 600,000 to 700,000 distinct CDR3 sequences; 40% to 55% are singletons. Germline-derived CDR1 and CDR2 are SNHLY and FYNNEI. V trimming: 5 bases; J trimming: 2 bases; junction bases outside the gene matches: 7. The CDR3 contains 16 residues. J is TRBJ1-5 and V is TRBV2, with 9 bases aligning to TRBD1. The sequencing input was peripheral blood or thyroid tissue (not recorded which). The source of this sequence is an adult man with Graves' disease, either hyperthyroidism or ophthalmopathy (not recorded which). CDR3: CASSLSWTGGNQPQHF. CDR3 DNA: TGTGCCAGCAGTTTATCGTGGACAGGGGGCAATCAGCCCCAGCATTTT.